This passage covers 28 T cell receptor beta chains from one sample sequenced in a study of OX40 agonist ivuxolimab in advanced cancers. Libraries came from the immunoSEQ multiplex PCR assay. The table comes from immuneACCESS by way of TCRdb, which keeps in-frame sequences with V and J called. Part of the clones is missing from these tables; in studies checked, under half for an unresolved V gene and the rest for unknown reasons. The table for this sample lists 60,000 or so clones; around 86% of them were counted only once. The ten most abundant clones make up about 3% of the sample. The sequencing used CD4+ or CD8+ T cells sorted from blood, collected in a trial of the OX40 agonist ivuxolimab. The receptors come from an adult with an advanced solid tumor such as melanoma, head and neck, liver or kidney cancer.

The gene calls are TRBV4-2 and TRBJ2-3, with TRBD2 identical over 11 bases. Germline CDR1 and CDR2: LGHNA and YNFKEQ. V was pared by 2 bases and J by 1 base, with 5 bases of the junction left unmatched. CDR3 size: 17 residues. CDR3 in amino acids: CASSQLGLAEGTDTQYF. CDR3 DNA sequence: TGTGCCAGCAGCCAACTGGGACTAGCGGAGGGCACAGATACGCAGTATTTT.

This chain joins TRBV7-2 and TRBJ2-7; 8 nucleotides align to TRBD2. The CDR3 extends over 15 amino acids. Germline CDR1 reads SGHTA; CDR2 reads FQGNSA. J was trimmed by 0 bases and V by 1 base; bases with no gene match: 2. CDR3 residues: CASSLGGTSSYEQYF. CDR3 bases: TGTGCCAGCAGCTTAGGCGGGACTAGCTCCTACGAGCAGTACTTC. The variable domain in full, with the rest retrieved from reference TRBV7-2 and TRBJ2-7, is GAGVSQSPSNKVTEKGKDVELRCDPISGHTALYWYRQSLGQGLEFLIYFQGNSAPDKSGLPSDRFSAERTGGSVSTLTIQRTQQEDSAVYLCASSLGGTSSYEQYFGPGTRLTVT.

In nucleotides, the CDR3 is TGTGCCAGCAGTTCGATGGGGGAGCAGTACTTC. It encodes CASSSMGEQYF. This chain links TRBV6-8 with TRBJ2-7; D remains unclear. In germline, CDR1 is MNHGY, CDR2 SAAAGT. V lost 4 bases and J lost 7, with 8 bases in between. The CDR3 totals 11 residues.

This sequence joins TRBV13 and TRBJ2-2; TRBD1 agrees at 8 bases. Trimming removed 7 bases from V and 5 bases from J; junction bases left unmatched: 6. The CDR3 has 14 amino acids. CDR1 and CDR2 from the germline V gene are PRHDT and FYEKMQ (reference sequence). The CDR3 reads CASKPGQATGELFF. The DNA of the CDR3 is TGTGCCAGCAAACCGGGACAGGCTACCGGGGAGCTGTTTTTT.

In this sample, this clone turned up once. The genes are TRBV7-6 and TRBJ2-5; TRBD1 matches 8 bases. The CDR3 runs to 15 residues. Looked up from germline, CDR1 is SGHVS and CDR2 is FNYEAQ. Trimming at V came to 9 bases and at J to 5 bases, leaving 14 bases not matched to a gene. The CDR3 nucleotides read TGTGCCAGTACCAGTGCAGGGGGCGCCCGGGAGACCCAGTACTTC. The encoded protein is CASTSAGGARETQYF.

On this clone itself: At one end, the junction sequence differs from germline, possibly due to a read error. This chain links TRBV7-7 with TRBJ1-5; D gene uncertain. Looked up from germline, CDR1 is SSHAT and CDR2 is FNYEAQ (reference sequence). The CDR3 loop spans 13 amino acids. CDR3 DNA sequence: TGTGCTAGCAGCTTGAGTAGCAATCAGCCCCAGCATTTT. It is translated as CASSLSSNQPQHF.

This sequence joins TRBV29-1 and TRBJ1-1; D unresolved. Per the germline V gene, CDR1 is SQVTM and CDR2 is ANQGSEA. This CDR3 region has 13 residues. The V end was cut by 8 bases, the J end by 1 base, with 14 bases between. For the CDR3, the DNA is TGCAGCTCGTTAAGAGGGCCGAACACTGAAGCTTTCTTT. Its protein product is CSSLRGPNTEAFF.

Only a few counts were recorded for this clone. This chain joins TRBV19 and TRBJ2-7; the D is unclear. Trimming shortened V by 3 bases and J by 1 base, and 13 bases separated the two germline ends. CDR3 length: 15 amino acids. The germline V gene has CDR1 LNHDA and CDR2 SQIVND (reference sequence). CDR3 region: CASSIEKGMSYEQYF. For the CDR3, the DNA is TGTGCCAGTAGTATCGAGAAAGGGATGTCCTACGAGCAGTACTTC. The whole variable domain, filled in from reference TRBV19 and TRBJ2-7, reads DGGITQSPKYLFRKEGQNVTLSCEQNLNHDAMYWYRQDPGQGLRLIYYSQIVNDFQKGDIAEGYSVSREKKESFPLTVTSAQKNPTAFYLCASSIEKGMSYEQYFGPGTRLTVT.

The rearrangement uses TRBV2 and TRBJ2-7; D uncertain. V shed 6 bases and J shed 0 bases, with 6 bases lying between them. The CDR3 consists of 12 residues. Germline assignment: CDR1 SNHLY and CDR2 FYNNEI. CDR3 sequence: CASRAASYEQYF. The CDR3 DNA reads as TGTGCCAGCAGGGCTGCCTCCTACGAGCAGTACTTC.

The chain uses TRBV7-2 and TRBJ2-2; D gene uncertain. The germline gives CDR1 SGHTA, CDR2 FQGNSA. The CDR3 consists of 15 residues. V was cut by 2 bases and J by 1 base, with 8 bases left in between. CDR3: CASSLMGKNTGELFF. The CDR3 DNA is TGTGCCAGCAGCTTAATGGGCAAGAACACCGGGGAGCTGTTTTTT.

V and J are TRBV29-1 and TRBJ2-5; TRBD1 is a possible D gene (5 bases). Trimming shortened V by 6 bases and J by 2 bases, and 16 bases separated the two germline ends. This CDR3 comprises 14 residues. Germline CDR1 and CDR2: SQVTM and ANQGSEA. DNA for the CDR3: TGCAGCGTCCCTGCTGGGGCGGAGCAAGAGACCCAGTACTTC. Its translation is CSVPAGAEQETQYF.

The V gene is TRBV5-4, the J gene TRBJ2-5; D gene unclear. Germline CDR1 SGHNT, CDR2 YYREEE (reference sequence). V was trimmed by 0 bases and J by 1 base, leaving 13 bases between them. This CDR3 is 16 amino acids long. The chain's CDR3 is CASSLVGVRSQETQYF. The CDR3 DNA follows: TGTGCCAGCAGCTTGGTTGGGGTCCGGAGCCAAGAGACCCAGTACTTC.

The chain uses TRBV5-5 and TRBJ2-5, with a weak D call TRBD2 (7 bases). The germline V gene has CDR1 SGHKS and CDR2 YYEKEE (reference sequence). There are 15 residues in the CDR3. Between the trimmed V and J ends, which lost 0 bases and 4 bases, there was a span of 13 bases. DNA for the CDR3: TGTGCCAGCAGCTTGGGTCCAGGGGAGGGAGAGACCCAGTACTTC. It codes for CASSLGPGEGETQYF.

This clone appeared a few times. The chain employs TRBV6-5 and TRBJ2-5; possibly TRBD1 or TRBD2 for D (6 bases each). V was pared by 5 bases and J by 2 bases, with 15 bases between. Germline CDR1 is MNHEY and CDR2 is SVGAGI. The CDR3 sequence is 15 residues long. DNA of the CDR3: TGTGCCAGCAGTAGGACTACAGGGAGGCAAGAGACCCAGTACTTC. Its protein is CASSRTTGRQETQYF.

This sequence joins TRBV6-5 and TRBJ1-1; D might be TRBD1 (5 bases). Looked up from germline, CDR1 is MNHEY and CDR2 is SVGAGI. The ends were cut back, 3 bases at V and 4 bases at J, with 15 bases in the middle. The CDR3 is made up of 15 amino acids. This chain's CDR3 is CASSYTRGGSTEAFF. In DNA form, the CDR3 reads TGTGCCAGCAGTTATACCCGCGGGGGGAGCACTGAAGCTTTCTTT.

The chain uses TRBV7-2 and TRBJ1-1; D remains unclear. The CDR3 totals 12 residues. Germline V gene data show CDR1 as SGHTA and CDR2 as FQGNSA. The V and J ends lost 5 bases and 4 bases respectively, with 8 bases between them. CDR3 sequence (DNA): TGTGCCAGCAGCATAAAGAGCACTGAAGCTTTCTTT. Protein: CASSIKSTEAFF.

The chain combines TRBV28 with TRBJ1-1; 7 bases match TRBD1. V shed 5 bases, J shed 4 bases, and the junction held 10 bases outside the gene matches. Germline V lookup: CDR1 MDHEN, CDR2 SYDVKM. The CDR3 contains 15 residues. For the CDR3, the DNA is TGTGCCAGCAGTATTCTCTCAGGGGGATCCACTGAAGCTTTCTTT. It translates to CASSILSGGSTEAFF.

The chain employs TRBV27 and TRBJ2-1; TRBD2 might be the D (5 bases). This CDR3 has 15 amino acids. CDR1 MNHEY and CDR2 SMNVEV come from the germline V gene (reference sequence). Trimming shortened V by 6 bases and J by 5 bases, and 17 bases separated the two germline ends. The chain's CDR3 is CASSFGVWENNEQFF. For the CDR3, the DNA is TGTGCCAGCAGCTTCGGGGTTTGGGAAAACAATGAGCAGTTCTTC.

This clone appeared once. The chain uses TRBV11-2 and TRBJ1-6; D gene ambiguous. From germline, CDR1 is SGHAT and CDR2 FQNNGV. The CDR3 has 13 amino acids. The germline V and J ends were trimmed by 1 base and 10 bases, with 8 bases remaining between them. CDR3 DNA: TGTGCCAGCAGCTTAGGGGTATTCTCACCCCTCCACTTT. This encodes CASSLGVFSPLHF.

This rearrangement joins TRBV18 to TRBJ1-1; no definite D call. Germline CDR1 KGHSH, CDR2 LQKENI. The CDR3 covers 13 residues. V lost 5 bases and J lost 6, with 13 bases in between. In nucleotides, the CDR3 is TGTGCCAGCTCAAACCTACCACAGTCTGAAGCTTTCTTT. Protein product: CASSNLPQSEAFF.

The V and J genes are TRBV10-3 and TRBJ1-6, with 9 bases fitting TRBD1. CDR1 is ENHRY and CDR2 is SYGVKD in the germline V gene. The CDR3 has 17 residues. V dropped 4 bases and J dropped 8; count of bases not matched to a gene: 12. CDR3 DNA: TGTGCCATCAGTGGTCTCGTCCCGGGACAGGGACATTCACCCCTCCACTTT. Its translation: CAISGLVPGQGHSPLHF.

The V gene is TRBV29-1, the J gene TRBJ1-1, with 8 bases identical to TRBD1. CDR3 size: 14 residues. Trimming removed 7 bases from V and 4 bases from J; junction bases left unmatched: 11. Germline CDR1 is SQVTM and CDR2 is ANQGSEA. CDR3 loop: CSAHDPGGRTEAFF. As DNA, the CDR3 is TGCAGCGCCCATGATCCAGGGGGCCGCACTGAAGCTTTCTTT.

The genes are TRBV19 and TRBJ1-3; D is unclear. The germline V gene encodes CDR1 LNHDA and CDR2 SQIVND (reference sequence). Between the trimmed V and J ends, which lost 10 bases and 3 bases, there was a span of 19 bases. The CDR3 has 15 amino acids. CDR3 sequence reads: CATRSITRIGNTIYF. In DNA form, the CDR3 reads TGTGCCACCAGATCTATCACCAGAATTGGAAACACCATATATTTT.

This chain joins TRBV9 and TRBJ2-3; weak D call: TRBD2 (6 bases). The CDR3 sequence is 15 residues long. Germline loops: CDR1 SGDLS, CDR2 YYNGEE. Deletions cut 0 bases from V and 0 bases from J, with 8 bases between. The CDR3 sequence: CASSVDAGSTDTQYF. DNA of the CDR3: TGTGCCAGCAGCGTAGATGCGGGGAGCACAGATACGCAGTATTTT.

As to this clone: Other DNA variants within this sample encode the same CDR3. The chain combines TRBV9 with TRBJ2-1, with D possibly being TRBD2 (6 bases). Germline V gene lookup returns CDR1 SGDLS and CDR2 YYNGEE. CDR3 size: 15 residues. Trimming removed 0 bases at V and 4 bases at J, with 11 bases between. The CDR3 spells CASSVGGGAYNEQFF. In DNA form, the CDR3 reads TGTGCCAGCAGCGTAGGGGGCGGGGCTTACAATGAGCAGTTCTTC.

The V and J genes are TRBV6-1 and TRBJ2-5; no clear D. CDR3 size: 13 residues. The germline V gene has CDR1 MNHNS and CDR2 SASEGT. The V and J ends lost 10 bases and 0 bases respectively, with 12 bases between them. CDR3 amino acids: CATFPPYQETQYF. Written as DNA, the CDR3 is TGTGCCACCTTCCCTCCGTACCAAGAGACCCAGTACTTC.

The gene calls are TRBV7-9 and TRBJ1-5; D unclear. The CDR3 consists of 12 residues. Germline V lookup: CDR1 SEHNR, CDR2 FQNEAQ (reference sequence). The V and J ends lost 4 bases and 6 bases respectively, with 7 bases between them. The CDR3 nucleotides read TGTGCCAGCAGCTCAGAAGGTCAGCCCCAGCATTTT. Amino acids: CASSSEGQPQHF.

The genes are TRBV5-1 and TRBJ2-3; 10 nucleotides agree with TRBD2. CDR1 is SGHRS, CDR2 YFSETQ, per germline. The CDR3 is 16 amino acids. The trim removed 4 bases at V and 4 bases at J, leaving 9 bases unmatched. Here the CDR3 reads CASSQPELAGADTQYF. The CDR3 DNA reads TGCGCCAGCAGCCAACCTGAGCTAGCGGGGGCAGATACGCAGTATTTT.